Listed below are T cell receptor beta chains from one sample, sequenced in a study of vaccination effects on CD4 cells after COVID-19. Measured with immunoSEQ multiplex PCR; TCRdb has only the in-frame clones, and not every one. This table holds under 60,000 clones, approximately 70% found once. For these receptors, no antigen is known. Here the sequenced sample was CD4+ T cells from PBMCs cultured without peptide, taken before COVID-19 vaccination. These TCRs come from a human donor who received a COVID-19 vaccine. Each CDR3 is given with its conserved first and last residue. Fields, in order: clone size, V gene, D gene, J gene, CDR3 DNA, CDR3 protein. The D gene is left open where the match is weak. Where a row states a size, it is once, few, many or the class of an expanded clone; other rows omit it.

clone_size: .
v_call: TRBV5-1
d_call: .
j_call: TRBJ2-7
cdr3_nt: TGCGCCAGCAGCTTGGAGGGCAGTGGGAGCTACGAGCAGTACTTC
cdr3_aa: CASSLEGSGSYEQYF

clone_size: once
v_call: TRBV30
d_call: .
j_call: TRBJ2-5
cdr3_nt: TGTGCCTGGATGGGGACTCTACAAGAGACCCAGTACTTC
cdr3_aa: CAWMGTLQETQYF

clone_size: few
v_call: TRBV19
d_call: .
j_call: TRBJ1-1
cdr3_nt: TGTGCCAGTAGTATAGCGGCAGGGGAAATGAACACTGAAGCTTTCTTT
cdr3_aa: CASSIAAGEMNTEAFF

clone_size: .
v_call: TRBV27
d_call: TRBD1
j_call: TRBJ1-2
cdr3_nt: TGTGCCAGCAGTATGACAGGGCGGTATGGCTACACCTTC
cdr3_aa: CASSMTGRYGYTF

clone_size: .
v_call: TRBV5-1
d_call: .
j_call: TRBJ2-3
cdr3_nt: TGCGCCAGCAGCTTGGTCGGGCATACGCAGTATTTT
cdr3_aa: CASSLVGHTQYF

clone_size: .
v_call: TRBV6-5
d_call: .
j_call: TRBJ1-5
cdr3_nt: TGTGCCAGCACGGGGGTGCGCAATCAGCCCCAGCATTTT
cdr3_aa: CASTGVRNQPQHF

clone_size: .
v_call: TRBV9
d_call: .
j_call: TRBJ1-2
cdr3_nt: TGTGCCAGCAGCGCCTGGGGGGTCGGTGGCTACACCTTC
cdr3_aa: CASSAWGVGGYTF

clone_size: .
v_call: TRBV28
d_call: .
j_call: TRBJ2-7
cdr3_nt: TGTGCCAGCAGTCCCGGGGGCTACGAGCAGTACTTC
cdr3_aa: CASSPGGYEQYF

clone_size: .
v_call: TRBV14
d_call: TRBD1
j_call: TRBJ2-7
cdr3_nt: TGTGCCAGCAGCCAAGAGCCGGGACAGGGATTCCATTCCGGGTACGAGCAGTACTTC
cdr3_aa: CASSQEPGQGFHSGYEQYF

clone_size: .
v_call: TRBV6-5
d_call: TRBD1
j_call: TRBJ1-4
cdr3_nt: TGTGCCAGCCGACCGGGACAGATTAATGAAAAACTGTTTTTT
cdr3_aa: CASRPGQINEKLFF